Listed here are 25 T cell receptor beta chains from one sample, sequenced in a study of blood T cell repertoires in COVID-19. This table comes from immunoSEQ multiplex PCR, and its TCRdb copy is limited to in-frame clones, with some not included. The table records about 42,000 clones, over 75% of them present only once. The sample taken for sequencing was peripheral blood. These receptors were taken from a man aged 25-45 years with active or convalescent COVID-19.

J is TRBJ2-2 and V is TRBV18; D possibly corresponds to TRBD2 (6 bases). Germline V CDR1 and CDR2: KGHSH, LQKENI. Trimming removed 3 bases at V and 6 bases at J, with 14 bases between. The CDR3 is 15 residues long. The DNA for the CDR3 is TGTGCCAGCTCACCCGGGACTCTAGGCGCCGGGGAGCTGTTTTTT. Translating it yields CASSPGTLGAGELFF.

This clone is a singleton in its sample. The V gene is TRBV28, the J gene TRBJ2-7, with 14 bases lining up with TRBD2. This CDR3 spans 16 amino acids. V was clipped by 4 bases and J by 4 bases; unmatched bases: 6. Germline V gene data show CDR1 as MDHEN and CDR2 as SYDVKM. The CDR3 loop is CASSSPGTSGSYEQYV. CDR3 DNA sequence: TGTGCCAGCAGTTCCCCCGGGACTAGCGGGAGTTACGAGCAGTACGTC.

V usage is TRBV7-2 and J usage is TRBJ2-6; tentative D call: TRBD2 (5 bases). V gave up 2 bases and J gave up 0 bases, with 11 bases separating them. The CDR3 covers 17 residues. Germline V lookup: CDR1 SGHTA, CDR2 FQGNSA. CDR3 nucleotide sequence: TGTGCCAGCAGCTTACGGGGAACCATCTCTGGGGCCAACGTCCTGACTTTC. This codes for CASSLRGTISGANVLTF.

The genes are TRBV5-4 and TRBJ2-3; tentatively, D is TRBD1 (5 bases). The CDR3 contains 14 residues. Deletions cut 0 bases from V and 6 bases from J, with 11 bases between. CDR1 is SGHNT, CDR2 YYREEE, per germline (reference sequence). CDR3 nucleotides: TGTGCCAGCAGCTTGGACAGGACCCGGGATACGCAGTATTTT. Encoded protein: CASSLDRTRDTQYF.

This chain uses TRBV4-1 with TRBJ2-2; 8 bases fit TRBD2. Per the germline V gene, CDR1 is MGHRA and CDR2 is YSYEKL. The CDR3 is 16 amino acids. The trim removed 5 bases at V and 5 bases at J, leaving 10 bases unmatched. The CDR3 region is CASSTTRGGQTGELFF. In DNA, the CDR3 is TGCGCCAGCAGCACTACCCGGGGGGGCCAGACCGGGGAGCTGTTTTTT.

This sequence joins TRBV2 and TRBJ2-2; a possible D gene is TRBD2 (5 bases). The germline V gene encodes CDR1 SNHLY and CDR2 FYNNEI. Trimming stripped 8 bases from V and 0 bases from J, with 16 bases between. This CDR3 comprises 16 residues. This CDR3 reads CASQSLTLANTGELFF. In nucleotides, the CDR3 is TGTGCCAGCCAAAGTTTGACACTAGCGAACACCGGGGAGCTGTTTTTT.

V is TRBV5-5 and J is TRBJ2-5; TRBD1 agrees at 9 bases. The CDR3 has 14 amino acids. V lost 7 bases, J lost 5 bases, and 9 bases stayed unmatched. Germline CDR1 and CDR2: SGHKS and YYEKEE (reference sequence). CDR3 in amino acids: CASGDPGTGETQYF. Written as DNA, the CDR3 is TGTGCCAGCGGGGATCCCGGGACAGGGGAGACCCAGTACTTC. The complete variable domain, with remaining parts taken from reference TRBV5-5 and TRBJ2-5, reads DAGVTQSPTHLIKTRGQQVTLRCSPISGHKSVSWYQQVLGQGPQFIFQYYEKEERGRGNFPDRFSARQFPNYSSELNVNALLLGDSALYLCASGDPGTGETQYFGPGTRLLVL.

The chain uses TRBV25-1 and TRBJ2-1; D is ambiguous. Germline loops: CDR1 MGHDK, CDR2 SYGVNS. Trimming cost V 2 bases and J 4 bases, with 12 bases left between them. The CDR3 is 15 residues long. For the CDR3, the DNA is TGTGCCAGCAGTGAAACGGTTGAAACTTACAATGAGCAGTTCTTC. Its protein product is CASSETVETYNEQFF.

The table lists this clone with a count of one. V is TRBV5-1 and J is TRBJ1-6; the match to TRBD1 covers 9 bases. The germline CDR1 and CDR2 sequences are SGHRS and YFSETQ. The CDR3 runs 16 residues. V shed 0 bases, J shed 9 bases, and the junction held 7 bases outside the gene matches. In DNA, the CDR3 is TGCGCCAGCAGCTTGGCCACGGACAGGGGTGCTTCACCCCTCCACTTT. Protein sequence: CASSLATDRGASPLHF.

The chain employs TRBV20-1 and TRBJ1-4; D possibly corresponds to TRBD1 (5 bases). The CDR3 consists of 14 residues. CDR1 and CDR2 (germline): DFQATT, SNEGSKA (reference sequence). Trimming removed 3 bases at V and 3 bases at J, with 11 bases between. This CDR3 reads CSASKAGPNEKLFF. The CDR3 DNA reads TGCAGTGCTAGTAAGGCAGGGCCTAATGAAAAACTGTTTTTT.

The V gene is TRBV7-9, the J gene TRBJ1-1; D is ambiguous. The length of the CDR3 is 14 residues. Between the trimmed V and J ends, which lost 6 bases and 1 base, there was a span of 12 bases. In germline, CDR1 is SEHNR, CDR2 FQNEAQ (reference sequence). CDR3: CASSRKTGNTEAFF. CDR3 in DNA: TGTGCCAGCAGTCGTAAAACGGGGAACACTGAAGCTTTCTTT.

The rearrangement joins TRBV3-1 (or the pseudogene TRBV3-2) to TRBJ1-4; D is unresolved. CDR3 length equals 18 residues. Trimming left V 1 base short and J 4 bases short, with 19 bases between. The germline V gene has CDR1 LGHDT and CDR2 YNNKEL (reference sequence). Here the CDR3 DNA reads TGTGCCAGCAGCCAAGTACATTTTTTGGGCGGAGGTAATGAAAAACTGTTTTTT. Translating it yields CASSQVHFLGGGNEKLFF.

The chain couples TRBV23-1 to TRBJ2-7; no firm D call. TRBV23-1 is an ORF; its function is uncertain. This CDR3 comprises 14 residues. Deletions cut 2 bases from V and 0 bases from J, with 8 bases between. The CDR3 DNA reads as TGCGCCAGCAGTCAAGGGTCTAGCTCCTACGAGCAGTACGTC. As protein: CASSQGSSSYEQYV.

CDR3 in DNA: TGCGCCAGCAGCTCGGACACCAACAATGAGCAGTTCTTC. This sequence encodes CASSSDTNNEQFF. The chain recombines TRBV5-1 with TRBJ2-1, with D perhaps TRBD1 (5 bases). Germline CDR1 SGHRS, CDR2 YFSETQ. V was trimmed by 3 bases and J by 5 bases, leaving 9 bases between them. This CDR3 is built from 13 residues.

This clone was recorded only once. The V and J genes are TRBV5-1 and TRBJ2-5; the D gene is possibly TRBD2 (5 bases). V was pared by 1 base and J by 0 bases, with 7 bases between. Germline V lookup: CDR1 SGHRS, CDR2 YFSETQ. The CDR3 spans 14 residues. The chain's CDR3 is CASSLSGYQETQYF. The CDR3 DNA reads as TGCGCCAGCAGCTTGTCGGGGTACCAAGAGACCCAGTACTTC.

The chain carries TRBV27 and TRBJ2-7; D not resolved. Germline V gene sequence: CDR1 MNHEY, CDR2 SMNVEV (reference sequence). The CDR3 runs 13 residues. V dropped 4 bases and J dropped 6 bases, with 13 bases sitting between them. CDR3 protein: CASSSSTGSEQYV. In DNA form, the CDR3 reads TGTGCCAGCAGTTCCTCGACGGGTAGCGAGCAGTACGTC.

The gene calls are TRBV7-6 and TRBJ2-1, with 7 bases aligning to TRBD2. The V and J ends lost 5 bases and 0 bases, in that order; junction bases with no gene match: 4. The CDR3 runs 15 residues. CDR1 SGHVS and CDR2 FNYEAQ come from the germline V gene. CDR3 DNA sequence: TGTGCCAGCAGCCGCAGCGGGAACTCCTACAATGAGCAGTTCTTC. This encodes CASSRSGNSYNEQFF. The whole variable domain, filled in from reference TRBV7-6 and TRBJ2-1, reads GAGVSQSPRYKVTKRGQDVALRCDPISGHVSLYWYRQALGQGPEFLTYFNYEAQQDKSGLPNDRFSAERPEGSISTLTIQRTEQRDSAMYRCASSRSGNSYNEQFFGPGTRLTVL.

The chain is built from TRBV5-6 and TRBJ1-2, with 8 nucleotides matching TRBD1. J lost 4 bases, V lost 4 bases, and 9 bases had no gene match. The germline V gene encodes CDR1 SGHDT and CDR2 YYEEEE. This CDR3 contains 15 residues. The CDR3 bases are TGTGCCAGCAGCATAAGACAGGGGCAAGGCTATGGCTACACCTTC. This translates into CASSIRQGQGYGYTF.

The chain is built from TRBV7-9 and TRBJ2-5; D possibly corresponds to TRBD2 (5 bases). This CDR3 is 15 amino acids long. Germline lookup yields CDR1 SEHNR and CDR2 FQNEAQ (reference sequence). V dropped 0 bases and J dropped 5 bases, with 13 bases sitting between them. The CDR3 sequence: CASSLAGRRGETQYF. In DNA form, the CDR3 reads TGTGCCAGCAGCTTAGCGGGCCGGCGAGGGGAGACCCAGTACTTC.

The V call is TRBV7-9, the J call TRBJ1-4; no firm D call. Per the germline V gene, CDR1 is SEHNR and CDR2 is FQNEAQ (reference sequence). The V end lost 0 bases, the J end lost 0 bases, and 8 bases lay between the germline ends. This CDR3 has 16 amino acids. In DNA, the CDR3 is TGTGCCAGCAGCTTAGCGCCGACTTCAACTAATGAAAAACTGTTTTTT. Its protein product is CASSLAPTSTNEKLFF.

The CDR3 DNA follows: TGTGCCAGCAGAGCGGGGAACACTGAAGCTTTCTTT. Translation gives CASRAGNTEAFF. The chain has TRBV7-9 and TRBJ1-1; D unclear. CDR1 SEHNR and CDR2 FQNEAQ come from the germline V gene (reference sequence). Trimming cost V 6 bases and J 1 base, with 6 bases left between them. This CDR3 spans 12 amino acids.

The chain recombines TRBV27 with TRBJ1-1, with D tentatively TRBD1 (6 bases). The CDR3 runs to 17 residues. V was pared by 2 bases and J by 0 bases, with 16 bases between. Germline V gene lookup returns CDR1 MNHEY and CDR2 SMNVEV (reference sequence). CDR3: CASSLLKVRGLNTEAFF. The CDR3 nucleotides are TGTGCCAGCAGTTTACTTAAAGTCAGGGGTTTGAACACTGAAGCTTTCTTT.

The chain couples TRBV3-1 (or the pseudogene TRBV3-2) to TRBJ1-2; D is unclear. The V gene lost 4 bases and the J gene lost 0 bases, with 6 bases spanning the gap. The germline CDR1 and CDR2 sequences are LGHDT and YNNKEL (reference sequence). There are 13 residues in the CDR3. The DNA for the CDR3 is TGTGCCAGCAGCCTACAGACTAACTATGGCTACACCTTC. Its translation is CASSLQTNYGYTF.

V and J are TRBV6-1 and TRBJ2-7; 11 nucleotides match TRBD1. This CDR3 spans 16 amino acids. From germline, CDR1 is MNHNS and CDR2 SASEGT. With 5 bases clipped from V and 3 bases from J, the junction kept 9 bases outside the gene matches. In DNA form, the CDR3 reads TGTGCCAGCAGTCAAGGTGGACAGGGGGCAGTCTACGAGCAGTACGTC. Protein product: CASSQGGQGAVYEQYV.

CDR3 region: CASRDRGGEKLFF. The CDR3 DNA reads TGTGCCAGCAGGGACAGGGGGGGTGAAAAACTGTTTTTT. The genes are TRBV6-5 and TRBJ1-4; 10 bases fit TRBD1. With 6 bases clipped from V and 7 bases from J, the junction kept 2 bases outside the gene matches. CDR1 is MNHEY, CDR2 SVGAGI, per germline. CDR3 length equals 13 residues.